This is a list of T cell receptor beta chains from one sample in a study of vaccination and CD4 T cells after COVID-19. No cognate antigen is known for these TCRs. TCRdb re-called the PCR reads through MiXCR, storing one row per CDR3 protein. The table has around 20,000 distinct CDR3 sequences, approximately 50% seen once. This material consisted of CD4+ T cells from blood, cultured in vitro, taken before SARS-CoV-2 vaccination. All receptors come from a human donor who had recovered from COVID-19. Both conserved end residues are part of each CDR3. D genes are given only for firm matches. Not every row has a clone size; where given, it reads once, few, many or a size class.

j_gene: TRBJ2-5; abundance: -; d_gene: TRBD1; v_gene: TRBV18; CDR3aa: CASSFTDRGLSETQYF; CDR3nt: TGTGCCAGCTCATTCACAGACAGGGGGTTGTCAGAGACCCAGTACTTC
j_gene: TRBJ1-1; abundance: -; d_gene: TRBD1; v_gene: TRBV27; CDR3aa: CASSFKGAPTEAFF; CDR3nt: TGTGCCAGCAGTTTCAAGGGGGCGCCCACTGAAGCTTTCTTT
j_gene: TRBJ2-2; abundance: few; d_gene: -; v_gene: TRBV20-1; CDR3aa: CSASLGSGSRELFF; CDR3nt: TGCAGTGCTAGTCTAGGGTCGGGAAGTCGGGAGCTGTTTTTT
j_gene: TRBJ2-3; abundance: few; d_gene: TRBD2; v_gene: TRBV28; CDR3aa: CASSLGLTSGGTDTQYF; CDR3nt: TGTGCCAGCAGTCTTGGCCTGACTAGCGGGGGCACAGATACGCAGTATTTT
j_gene: TRBJ2-7; abundance: few; d_gene: -; v_gene: TRBV7-2; CDR3aa: CASSRSTDKVYEQYF; CDR3nt: TGTGCCAGCAGCAGATCGACAGACAAGGTTTACGAGCAGTACTTC
j_gene: TRBJ1-1; abundance: -; d_gene: -; v_gene: TRBV12-3/TRBV12-4; CDR3aa: CASRAVTATFF; CDR3nt: TGTGCCAGCAGAGCGGTGACGGCGACTTTCTTT
j_gene: TRBJ2-1; abundance: few; d_gene: -; v_gene: TRBV2; CDR3aa: CASSSDQSSYNEQFF; CDR3nt: TGTGCCAGCAGTTCGGACCAGAGCTCCTACAATGAGCAGTTCTTC
j_gene: TRBJ2-5; abundance: -; d_gene: -; v_gene: TRBV2; CDR3aa: CASSPTSPQETQYF; CDR3nt: TGTGCCAGCAGTCCCACTAGCCCTCAAGAGACCCAGTACTTC
j_gene: TRBJ2-7; abundance: -; d_gene: -; v_gene: TRBV28; CDR3aa: CASSLSFGDGGYEQYF; CDR3nt: TGTGCCAGCAGCCTAAGTTTCGGGGACGGTGGTTACGAGCAGTACTTC
j_gene: TRBJ1-1; abundance: medium-sized; d_gene: -; v_gene: TRBV20-1; CDR3aa: CSATPHTEAFF; CDR3nt: TGCAGTGCTACCCCTCACACTGAAGCTTTCTTT
j_gene: TRBJ1-2; abundance: -; d_gene: -; v_gene: TRBV28; CDR3aa: CASSPIPNYGYTF; CDR3nt: TGTGCCAGCAGTCCGATCCCCAACTATGGCTACACCTTC
j_gene: TRBJ1-5; abundance: -; d_gene: -; v_gene: TRBV6-2/TRBV6-3; CDR3aa: CASIDSYSNQPQHF; CDR3nt: TGTGCCAGCATAGACAGCTATAGCAATCAGCCCCAGCATTTT
j_gene: TRBJ2-5; abundance: -; d_gene: TRBD1; v_gene: TRBV20-1; CDR3aa: CSARDPMTGFETQYF; CDR3nt: TGCAGTGCTAGAGATCCTATGACAGGGTTCGAGACCCAGTACTTC
j_gene: TRBJ2-7; abundance: -; d_gene: -; v_gene: TRBV19; CDR3aa: CASSIVPGSGYEQYF; CDR3nt: TGTGCCAGTAGTATAGTACCCGGGAGTGGCTACGAGCAGTACTTC
j_gene: TRBJ2-6; abundance: -; d_gene: TRBD1; v_gene: TRBV15; CDR3aa: CATSIRDRVSSGANVLTF; CDR3nt: TGTGCCACCAGCATTCGGGACAGGGTCTCCTCTGGGGCCAACGTCCTGACTTTC
j_gene: TRBJ2-2; abundance: -; d_gene: -; v_gene: TRBV6-1; CDR3aa: CASRTDYNTGELFF; CDR3nt: TGTGCCAGCAGGACCGATTACAACACCGGGGAGCTGTTTTTT
j_gene: TRBJ2-5; abundance: -; d_gene: -; v_gene: TRBV5-1; CDR3aa: CASSSNSGDTETQYF; CDR3nt: TGCGCCAGCAGCTCCAATAGTGGGGATACTGAGACCCAGTACTTC
j_gene: TRBJ2-5; abundance: -; d_gene: -; v_gene: TRBV7-2; CDR3aa: CASGARRLQETQYF; CDR3nt: TGTGCCAGCGGGGCCAGACGACTTCAAGAGACCCAGTACTTC
j_gene: TRBJ2-7; abundance: few; d_gene: -; v_gene: TRBV20-1; CDR3aa: CSGSDPPAPEQYF; CDR3nt: TGCAGTGGAAGTGATCCACCTGCCCCCGAGCAGTACTTC
j_gene: TRBJ1-5; abundance: -; d_gene: TRBD1; v_gene: TRBV20-1; CDR3aa: CSAHIPGQAPSQPQHF; CDR3nt: TGCAGTGCTCACATTCCGGGACAGGCTCCCAGTCAGCCCCAGCATTTT
j_gene: TRBJ1-5; abundance: -; d_gene: -; v_gene: TRBV6-2/TRBV6-3; CDR3aa: CASSRGGNQPQHF; CDR3nt: TGTGCCAGCAGTAGGGGAGGGAATCAGCCCCAGCATTTT
j_gene: TRBJ2-4; abundance: -; d_gene: -; v_gene: TRBV2; CDR3aa: CASSAGTVRGAKNIQYF; CDR3nt: TGTGCCAGCAGCGCGGGGACAGTCAGAGGGGCCAAAAACATTCAGTACTTC
j_gene: TRBJ1-4; abundance: -; d_gene: -; v_gene: TRBV20-1; CDR3aa: CSASPPANEKLFF; CDR3nt: TGCAGTGCTAGTCCCCCGGCTAATGAAAAACTGTTTTTT
j_gene: TRBJ1-2; abundance: once; d_gene: -; v_gene: TRBV19; CDR3aa: CASSIPGYGYTF; CDR3nt: TGTGCCAGTAGTATCCCGGGTTATGGCTACACCTTC
j_gene: TRBJ1-2; abundance: -; d_gene: -; v_gene: TRBV7-3; CDR3aa: CASSLRAEEDYGYTF; CDR3nt: TGTGCCAGCAGCTTAAGGGCCGAAGAAGACTATGGCTACACCTTC
j_gene: TRBJ2-5; abundance: -; d_gene: -; v_gene: TRBV6-2/TRBV6-3; CDR3aa: CASMASGVMETQYF; CDR3nt: TGTGCCAGCATGGCAAGTGGGGTTATGGAGACCCAGTACTTC
j_gene: TRBJ1-2; abundance: -; d_gene: TRBD1; v_gene: TRBV2; CDR3aa: CASSAPGGGGYTF; CDR3nt: TGTGCCAGCAGCGCACCAGGGGGCGGCGGCTACACCTTC
j_gene: TRBJ1-5; abundance: few; d_gene: -; v_gene: TRBV28; CDR3aa: CASSLYVPDYSNQPQHF; CDR3nt: TGTGCCAGCAGTTTATATGTTCCGGATTATAGCAATCAGCCCCAGCATTTT
j_gene: TRBJ2-3; abundance: -; d_gene: TRBD2; v_gene: TRBV5-4; CDR3aa: CASSFLAGVGTDTQYF; CDR3nt: TGTGCCAGCAGCTTCCTAGCGGGAGTGGGCACAGATACGCAGTATTTT
j_gene: TRBJ1-1; abundance: -; d_gene: -; v_gene: TRBV5-4; CDR3aa: CASSPRSGLAEAFF; CDR3nt: TGTGCCAGCAGCCCGAGGTCCGGGTTGGCTGAAGCTTTCTTT
j_gene: TRBJ2-7; abundance: -; d_gene: -; v_gene: TRBV5-4; CDR3aa: CASSSRIGAGGEQYF; CDR3nt: TGTGCCAGCAGCTCCCGGATCGGGGCCGGTGGGGAGCAGTACTTC
j_gene: TRBJ2-3; abundance: -; d_gene: -; v_gene: TRBV24-1; CDR3aa: CATSPTITDTQYF; CDR3nt: TGTGCCACCAGCCCCACCATCACAGATACGCAGTATTTT
j_gene: TRBJ1-5; abundance: -; d_gene: TRBD1; v_gene: TRBV12-3/TRBV12-4; CDR3aa: CASSTGGSNQPQHF; CDR3nt: TGTGCCAGCAGCACAGGGGGTAGCAATCAGCCCCAGCATTTT